A selection of T cell receptor beta chains follows, all from one sample in a study of blood T cell repertoires in COVID-19. TCRdb's copy holds only in-frame clones and misses some; the assay was immunoSEQ multiplex PCR. Of over 150,000 clones listed, roughly 86% are singletons. Specimen: peripheral blood. Every receptor here comes from an elderly woman with COVID-19, enrolled during active disease. Both conserved end residues are part of each CDR3. Fields, in order: D gene, V gene, J gene, clone size, CDR3 protein, CDR3 DNA. A D gene is named only where the DNA matches it firmly. Size is omitted from some rows. Given values are once, few, many or a class for expanded clones.

D: NA; V: TRBV23-1; J: TRBJ2-5; size: NA; CDR3: CASSQSTGLRAAETQYF; DNA: TGCGCCAGCAGTCAATCGACGGGACTCCGGGCGGCTGAGACCCAGTACTTC
D: TRBD1; V: TRBV29-1; J: TRBJ2-2; size: NA; CDR3: CSVEGQGRSSTGELFF; DNA: TGCAGCGTTGAGGGACAGGGTCGATCGTCCACCGGGGAGCTGTTTTTT
D: TRBD1; V: TRBV25-1; J: TRBJ2-2; size: NA; CDR3: CASSAGQANTGELFF; DNA: TGTGCCAGCAGTGCCGGACAGGCGAACACCGGGGAGCTGTTTTTT
D: NA; V: TRBV18; J: TRBJ2-4; size: once; CDR3: CASSPPFTTGNIQYF; DNA: TGTGCCAGCTCACCACCGTTCACCACCGGGAACATTCAGTACTTC
D: TRBD2; V: TRBV6-5; J: TRBJ2-7; size: once; CDR3: CASSYTSGYEQYF; DNA: TGTGCCAGCAGTTACACTAGCGGCTACGAGCAGTACTTC
D: TRBD1; V: TRBV7-2; J: TRBJ1-4; size: NA; CDR3: CASSKRGQVNEKLFF; DNA: TGTGCCAGCAGCAAAAGGGGACAGGTTAATGAAAAACTGTTTTTT
D: TRBD1; V: TRBV7-6; J: TRBJ1-1; size: NA; CDR3: CASSLPTGGSTEAFF; DNA: TGTGCCAGCAGCCTGCCGACAGGGGGGAGCACTGAAGCTTTCTTT
D: NA; V: TRBV7-3; J: TRBJ2-2; size: NA; CDR3: CATPGRGKGQHRGAVF; DNA: TGTGCCACCCCTGGGAGGGGGAAGGGCCAACACCGGGGAGCTGTTTTT
D: NA; V: TRBV12-2; J: TRBJ1-1; size: NA; CDR3: CASRPYTGGKNTEAFF; DNA: TGTGCAAGTCGCCCATACACAGGGGGCAAGAACACTGAAGCTTTCTTT
D: TRBD1; V: TRBV7-2; J: TRBJ2-7; size: NA; CDR3: CASSLGQGVREQYF; DNA: TGTGCCAGCAGCCTTGGACAGGGCGTACGCGAGCAGTACTTC
D: NA; V: TRBV5-5; J: TRBJ2-3; size: NA; CDR3: CASSPPGNPSTDTQYF; DNA: TGTGCCAGCAGCCCCCCAGGGAATCCTAGCACAGATACGCAGTATTTT
D: TRBD1; V: TRBV10-3; J: TRBJ1-6; size: once; CDR3: CATRQGPDNSPLHF; DNA: TGTGCCACCCGACAGGGACCCGATAATTCACCCCTCCACTTT
D: TRBD1; V: TRBV27; J: TRBJ1-4; size: NA; CDR3: CASSRTGLNEKLFF; DNA: TGTGCCAGCAGCCGGACAGGGTTGAACGAAAAACTGTTTTTT
D: TRBD1; V: TRBV30; J: TRBJ2-6; size: NA; CDR3: CASDRGSGANVLTF; DNA: TGTGCCTCGGACAGGGGCTCTGGGGCCAACGTCCTGACTTTC
D: TRBD1; V: TRBV25-1; J: TRBJ2-5; size: NA; CDR3: CASSESGGETQYF; DNA: TGTGCCAGCAGTGAATCAGGGGGAGAGACCCAGTACTTC
D: TRBD1; V: TRBV5-1; J: TRBJ1-4; size: few; CDR3: CASSLIPGQSNEKLFF; DNA: TGCGCCAGTTCCCTCATTCCGGGACAGAGTAATGAAAAACTGTTTTTT
D: NA; V: TRBV10-3; J: TRBJ2-7; size: once; CDR3: CAISESIAGRTYEQYF; DNA: TGTGCCATCAGTGAGTCGATCGCGGGCCGTACCTACGAGCAGTACTTC
D: NA; V: TRBV7-8; J: TRBJ2-7; size: NA; CDR3: CASSLTLTLTYEQYF; DNA: TGTGCCAGCAGCTTAACCCTGACACTCACCTACGAGCAGTACTTC
D: NA; V: TRBV19; J: TRBJ1-2; size: NA; CDR3: CASSSGFGYTF; DNA: TGTGCCAGTAGCTCGGGATTCGGCTACACCTTC
D: TRBD2; V: TRBV6-5; J: TRBJ2-3; size: once; CDR3: CAAGGQPTDTQYF; DNA: TGTGCTGCGGGGGGTCAGCCCACAGATACGCAGTATTTT
D: NA; V: TRBV2; J: TRBJ2-1; size: once; CDR3: CASSEMGSGYNEQFF; DNA: TGTGCCAGCAGTGAAATGGGTAGCGGATACAATGAGCAGTTCTTC
D: NA; V: TRBV18; J: TRBJ2-7; size: NA; CDR3: CASLPSDTPYEQYF; DNA: TGTGCCAGCTTACCATCCGACACCCCCTACGAGCAGTACTTC